The 11 T cell receptor beta chains in this list originate from one sample, sequenced in a study of blood T cell repertoires in COVID-19. Assay: immunoSEQ multiplex PCR; the TCRdb copy retains only in-frame clones and omits some. Of roughly 15,000 clones detected, around 94% appear once; the ten largest clones hold less than 8%. The sample taken for sequencing was peripheral blood. These receptor sequences come from a human donor with active COVID-19. The donor label of this sample is uncertain.

The rearrangement links TRBV19 to TRBJ2-2; 13 bases are shared with TRBD2. In germline, CDR1 is LNHDA, CDR2 SQIVND (reference sequence). V gave up 4 bases and J gave up 0 bases; unmatched junction bases: 2. The CDR3 contains 17 residues. The CDR3 DNA reads TGTGCCAGTAGTAGGGGGACTAGCGGGGCGAACACCGGGGAGCTGTTTTTT. Amino acid sequence: CASSRGTSGANTGELFF.

This sequence joins TRBV19 and TRBJ2-2, with TRBD1 matching 9 bases. The CDR3 has 14 amino acids. V shed 4 bases and J 6 bases; nucleotides not matched to a gene: 3. Germline assignment: CDR1 LNHDA and CDR2 SQIVND (reference sequence). This CDR3 reads CASSTGTGSGELFF. CDR3 bases: TGTGCCAGTAGTACCGGGACAGGGTCCGGGGAGCTGTTTTTT.

The chain carries TRBV28 and TRBJ1-5; D gene ambiguous. Trimming took 11 bases from V and 0 from J, leaving 14 bases between them. From germline, CDR1 is MDHEN and CDR2 SYDVKM. This CDR3 has 14 amino acids. The CDR3 DNA reads TGTGCCGGAGGACGGAGATATAGCAATCAGCCCCAGCATTTT. As protein: CAGGRRYSNQPQHF.

The CDR3 reads CASSASRVTDTQYF. For the CDR3, the DNA is TGTGCCAGCAGTGCCTCGCGGGTCACAGATACGCAGTATTTT. The gene calls are TRBV2 and TRBJ2-3; a possible D gene is TRBD2 (5 bases). The CDR3 spans 14 residues. CDR1 is SNHLY and CDR2 is FYNNEI in the germline V gene. V lost 4 bases, J lost 2 bases, and 10 bases lay in between.

The chain links TRBV5-1 to TRBJ1-4; possible D gene TRBD1, 5 bases. CDR1 SGHRS and CDR2 YFSETQ come from the germline V gene. The CDR3 contains 14 residues. With 0 bases removed from V and 8 bases from J, the gap between germline ends came to 11 bases. CDR3: CASSLGQGREKLFF. CDR3 nucleotides: TGCGCCAGCAGCTTGGGGCAGGGAAGAGAAAAACTGTTTTTT.

This clone was counted a single time. The gene calls are TRBV6-5 and TRBJ2-1, with D unclear. The germline V gene has CDR1 MNHEY and CDR2 SVGAGI. CDR3 size: 15 residues. V was cut by 7 bases and J by 5 bases, with 18 bases left in between. CDR3 in amino acids: CASNRLGSYDNEQFF. CDR3 bases: TGTGCCAGCAATAGACTTGGTAGCTACGACAATGAGCAGTTCTTC.

The chain couples TRBV18 to TRBJ1-2; 7 bases agree with TRBD1. Germline lookup yields CDR1 KGHSH and CDR2 LQKENI. CDR3 size: 15 residues. Trimming at V came to 1 base and at J to 7 bases, leaving 9 bases not matched to a gene. The CDR3 is CASSPLQGEKLGYTF. In DNA, the CDR3 is TGTGCCAGCTCACCACTTCAGGGGGAAAAACTTGGCTACACCTTC.

The chain links TRBV25-1 to TRBJ1-1; a possible D gene is TRBD1 (5 bases). This CDR3 has 16 residues. CDR1 and CDR2 from the germline V gene are MGHDK and SYGVNS. Trimming took 4 bases from V and 3 from J, leaving 18 bases between them. CDR3 nucleotide sequence: TGTGCCAGCAGTGTTTCCGCCAACAGGTTAGACACTGAAGCTTTCTTT. It yields the protein CASSVSANRLDTEAFF.

V usage is TRBV5-8 and J usage is TRBJ2-6; D uncertain. Germline V gene sequence: CDR1 SGHTS, CDR2 YDEGEE. CDR3 length equals 17 residues. The V end was cut by 0 bases, the J end by 0 bases, with 10 bases between. The CDR3 bases are TGTGCCAGCAGCTTGGTAGCAACCCTCTCTGGGGCCAACGTCCTGACTTTC. Amino acids: CASSLVATLSGANVLTF.

The chain couples TRBV3-1 (or the pseudogene TRBV3-2) to TRBJ2-2, with 9 bases fitting TRBD1. Germline values: CDR1 LGHDT, CDR2 YNNKEL (reference sequence). The V segment lost 5 bases and the J segment 6 bases; nucleotides outside the gene matches: 10. CDR3 length equals 16 residues. The CDR3 spells CASSSLRQGGSGELFF. The DNA for the CDR3 is TGTGCCAGCAGCTCGTTGCGACAGGGGGGTTCCGGGGAGCTGTTTTTT.

The table lists this clone with a count of one. The gene calls are TRBV11-2 and TRBJ1-5, with D perhaps TRBD1 (5 bases). CDR1 is SGHAT and CDR2 is FQNNGV in the germline V gene. The CDR3 consists of 13 residues. V was cut by 8 bases and J by 0 bases, with 8 bases left in between. DNA for the CDR3: TGTGCCAGCGGGGCCGGTAGCAATCAGCCCCAGCATTTT. Encoded protein: CASGAGSNQPQHF.